This passage covers 20 T cell receptor beta chains from one sample sequenced in a study of spatial heterogeneity in lung cancer. Documented time point: sample taken at primary tumor resection. Whole RNA was taken from tumor, nontumor lung or frozen PBMC; it was then sequenced unsorted. TCRdb itself ran the 5' RACE reads through MiXCR, one entry per CDR3 protein. The table lists around 4,000 distinct CDR3 sequences, roughly 18% of them singletons. Here the sequenced sample was PBMCs, taken at surgery. These TCRs come from a male donor with early-stage non-small cell lung cancer.

The genes are TRBV7-2 and TRBJ2-5; no reliable D call. The CDR3 spans 15 residues. The germline CDR1 and CDR2 sequences are SGHTA and FQGNSA. V was clipped by 1 base and J by 2 bases, with 11 bases between them. This CDR3 reads CASSLGASLQETQYF. CDR3 DNA: TGTGCCAGCAGCTTAGGTGCTTCACTTCAAGAGACCCAGTACTTC.

This clonotype turned up a few times. The CDR3 nucleotides are TGCAGCGTTGAGGCGAAGAACTATGGCTACACCTTC. It specifies CSVEAKNYGYTF. V gene TRBV29-1 combines with J gene TRBJ1-2; D call uncertain. The V end lost 3 bases, the J end lost 2 bases, and 7 bases lay between the germline ends. Looked up from germline, CDR1 is SQVTM and CDR2 is ANQGSEA. This CDR3 is built from 12 residues.

In its sample, this clonotype is medium-sized (0.01 to 0.1%). The rearrangement uses TRBV4-2 and TRBJ1-1; D is uncertain. The CDR3 runs 13 residues. The germline V gene has CDR1 LGHNA and CDR2 YNFKEQ. Trimming stripped 0 bases from V and 8 bases from J, with 10 bases between. CDR3 DNA: TGTGCCAGCAGCCAAGATTTGCGTGGGGAAGCTTTCTTT. It translates to CASSQDLRGEAFF.

This chain joins TRBV10-1 and TRBJ2-1; D might be TRBD1 (5 bases). Trimming took 4 bases from V and 6 from J, leaving 19 bases between them. The CDR3 covers 16 residues. In germline, CDR1 is WNHNN, CDR2 SYGVQD (reference sequence). CDR3 DNA: TGCGCCAGCAGTGGAAAAAAGGACACGGCACCCAATGAGCAGTTCTTC. Amino acid sequence: CASSGKKDTAPNEQFF.

This sequence joins TRBV20-1 and TRBJ2-2; D remains unclear. The ends were cut back, 6 bases at V and 0 bases at J, with 11 bases in the middle. The germline CDR1 and CDR2 sequences are DFQATT and SNEGSKA (reference sequence). CDR3 length: 14 amino acids. CDR3 nucleotides: TGCAGTGCCCCGGGCCCTTCGAACACCGGGGAGCTGTTTTTT. This codes for CSAPGPSNTGELFF.

CDR3 region: CASSPGTVTNTEAFF. CDR3 nucleotides: TGTGCCAGCTCACCAGGGACAGTAACGAACACTGAAGCTTTCTTT. J is TRBJ1-1 and V is TRBV18, with 7 bases identical to TRBD1. Germline loops: CDR1 KGHSH, CDR2 LQKENI. The CDR3 has 15 amino acids. Trimming removed 2 bases from V and 1 base from J; junction bases left unmatched: 4.

Ten or more counts support this clonotype. DNA of the CDR3: TGTGCCAGCAGCTCCTTAGGACCTAGTAGGGAGACCCAGTACTTC. Translating it yields CASSSLGPSRETQYF. The chain has TRBV7-6 and TRBJ2-5; D gene uncertain. The germline V gene has CDR1 SGHVS and CDR2 FNYEAQ. This CDR3 has 15 residues. V gave up 4 bases and J gave up 5 bases, with 17 bases separating them.

This clonotype was observed many times. This chain joins TRBV28 and TRBJ2-7, with 10 nucleotides matching TRBD2. CDR1 MDHEN and CDR2 SYDVKM come from the germline V gene. The CDR3 runs 16 residues. V shed 8 bases, J shed 0 bases, and the junction held 10 bases outside the gene matches. The DNA for the CDR3 is TGTGCCAGCGTAAGTTCTAGCGGGAGCGGCTCCTACGAGCAGTACTTC. Translated, it gives CASVSSSGSGSYEQYF. Using reference TRBV28 and TRBJ2-7 for the parts outside the CDR3, the full variable domain is DVKVTQSSRYLVKRTGEKVFLECVQDMDHENMFWYRQDPGLGLRLIYFSYDVKMKEKGDIPEGYSVSREKKERFSLILESASTNQTSMYLCASVSSSGSGSYEQYFGPGTRLTVT.

In this sample, this clonotype turned up a few times. The chain employs TRBV20-1 and TRBJ1-1; 7 nucleotides line up with TRBD1. Germline V lookup: CDR1 DFQATT, CDR2 SNEGSKA (reference sequence). This CDR3 is 14 amino acids long. The V gene end was trimmed by 3 bases and the J gene end by 7 bases; junction bases not matched to a gene: 11. The DNA of the CDR3 is TGCAGTGCTAGCGCTCTGGACAGGTGGGGTGAAGCTTTCTTT. Protein sequence: CSASALDRWGEAFF.

Many counts were recorded for this clonotype. This chain links TRBV5-8 with TRBJ1-6; D is unclear. The V and J ends lost 7 bases and 7 bases respectively, with 15 bases between them. The CDR3 totals 14 residues. Germline V gives CDR1 SGHTS, CDR2 YDEGEE. The CDR3 DNA is TGTGCCAGCCGGCGACGGAATGAGAATTCACCCCTCCACTTT. Residues: CASRRRNENSPLHF.

This clonotype has just a few counts. This chain links TRBV11-1 with TRBJ1-1; D call uncertain. Per germline, CDR1 SGHAT and CDR2 FQDESV (reference sequence). This CDR3 has 13 residues. V lost 2 bases, J lost 1 base, and 5 bases lay in between. CDR3 DNA sequence: TGTGCCAGCAGCTTACGGTGGAACACTGAAGCTTTCTTT. Translation: CASSLRWNTEAFF. Filled out from reference TRBV11-1 and TRBJ1-1, the complete variable domain reads EAEVAQSPRYKITEKSQAVAFWCDPISGHATLYWYRQILGQGPELLVQFQDESVVDDSQLPKDRFSAERLKGVDSTLKIQPAELGDSAMYLCASSLRWNTEAFFGQGTRLTVV.

This clonotype was detected only a few times. The chain links TRBV28 to TRBJ1-2; 8 nucleotides match TRBD1. The germline V gene encodes CDR1 MDHEN and CDR2 SYDVKM. The CDR3 covers 14 residues. Trimming cost V 5 bases and J 1 base; bases outside gene matches: 3. Here the CDR3 DNA reads TGTGCCAGCAGTCGACAGGGGAGTAACTATGGCTACACCTTC. Translating it yields CASSRQGSNYGYTF.

The V gene is TRBV18, the J gene TRBJ2-4, with D unresolved. Germline V CDR1 and CDR2: KGHSH, LQKENI. Between the trimmed V and J ends, which lost 3 bases and 8 bases, there was a span of 8 bases. The CDR3 totals 12 residues. CDR3 in DNA: TGTGCCAGCTCACCCGACATTGACATTCAGTACTTC. The encoded protein is CASSPDIDIQYF.

Only a few counts were recorded for this clonotype. The chain joins TRBV5-1 to TRBJ1-2; TRBD1 agrees at 8 bases. The ends lost 3 bases at V and 3 bases at J; junction bases unmatched: 4. The germline V gene has CDR1 SGHRS and CDR2 YFSETQ. The CDR3 is 14 amino acids. CDR3 sequence: CASSSGGAYYGYTF. DNA of the CDR3: TGCGCCAGCAGCTCAGGGGGCGCGTACTATGGCTACACCTTC.

As concerns this clonotype: One end of the junction fails to match germline, which may point to a read error. The gene calls are TRBV2 and TRBJ2-1; D remains unclear. The germline V gene encodes CDR1 SNHLY and CDR2 FYNNEI. The CDR3 extends over 15 amino acids. CDR3 nucleotide sequence: TGTGCCAGAAGTGAAACACCTCTAGGCTACAATGAGCAGTTCTTC. This encodes CARSETPLGYNEQFF. The full variable domain, in which reference TRBV2 and TRBJ2-1 provide the parts outside the CDR3, is EPEVTQTPSHQVTQMGQEVILRCVPISNHLYFYWYRQILGQKVEFLVSFYNNEISEKSEIFDDQFSVERPDGSNFTLKIRSTKLEDSAMYFCARSETPLGYNEQFFGPGTRLTVL.

This clonotype was observed at least ten times. The chain is built from TRBV28 and TRBJ2-3; tentatively, D is TRBD1 (6 bases). V dropped 4 bases and J dropped 1 base, with 15 bases sitting between them. This CDR3 contains 16 residues. CDR1 is MDHEN, CDR2 SYDVKM, per germline. The chain's CDR3 is CASSWVGGFGTDTQYF. CDR3 bases: TGTGCCAGCAGTTGGGTTGGGGGCTTTGGCACAGATACGCAGTATTTT.

This clonotype was counted between two and nine times. The rearrangement uses TRBV10-3 and TRBJ2-2; TRBD2 matches 9 bases. The CDR3 covers 16 residues. J gave up 4 bases and V 8 bases, and 11 bases lay outside the gene matches. Germline V lookup: CDR1 ENHRY, CDR2 SYGVKD. CDR3 amino acids: CAIPKRLADFTGELFF. The DNA for the CDR3 is TGTGCCATCCCGAAAAGACTAGCGGATTTCACCGGGGAGCTGTTTTTT.

This clonotype has just a few counts. The V call is TRBV2, the J call TRBJ2-4; possible D gene TRBD2, 6 bases. The V gene lost 4 bases and the J gene lost 8 bases, with 9 bases spanning the gap. Germline lookup yields CDR1 SNHLY and CDR2 FYNNEI. The CDR3 extends over 12 amino acids. The CDR3 loop is CASSAEGHIQYF. CDR3 sequence (DNA): TGTGCCAGCAGTGCGGAGGGGCACATTCAGTACTTC.

This clonotype was detected many times. The rearrangement links TRBV5-1 to TRBJ1-1; D ambiguous. The V gene lost 3 bases and the J gene lost 0 bases, with 18 bases spanning the gap. From germline, CDR1 is SGHRS and CDR2 YFSETQ. This CDR3 has 17 residues. The chain's CDR3 is CASSYWPPGAMNTEAFF. CDR3 nucleotides: TGCGCCAGCAGCTATTGGCCCCCGGGAGCCATGAACACTGAAGCTTTCTTT.

This clonotype is judged medium-sized. The V call is TRBV20-1, the J call TRBJ2-2; 7 bases fit TRBD2. Germline V gives CDR1 DFQATT, CDR2 SNEGSKA (reference sequence). This CDR3 spans 14 amino acids. V was clipped by 2 bases and J by 0 bases; unmatched bases: 0. As DNA, the CDR3 is TGCAGTGCTAGACTAGCGGCGAACACCGGGGAGCTGTTTTTT. As protein: CSARLAANTGELFF.